One and the same sample provided the 29 T cell receptor beta chains below, sequenced in a study of T cells in Graves' hyperthyroidism and ophthalmopathy. Authors of the study amplified TCR beta CDR3 regions from RNA transcripts. Researchers ran a first-round RT-PCR on the TCR CDR3 using the HTBI primer set. TCRdb reanalysed the multiplex PCR reads using MiXCR and keeps one entry per CDR3 protein. Of approximately 600,000 distinct CDR3 sequences in the sample, 20% were seen once. Source material: blood. Receptors originate from a man aged 25 to 40 with Graves' ophthalmopathy.

This clonotype was seen repeatedly, ten times or more. The chain is built from TRBV28 and TRBJ1-5; 7 positions match TRBD1. With V trimmed by 6 bases and J by 3 bases, 8 bases remained unmatched. The CDR3 has 15 residues. The V gene's germline CDR1 is MDHEN and CDR2 SYDVKM. CDR3 region: CASSGDSVHNQPQHF. CDR3 nucleotides: TGTGCCAGCAGCGGGGACAGCGTTCACAATCAGCCCCAGCATTTT.

A few counts support this clonotype. This sequence joins TRBV6-1 and TRBJ1-1; TRBD1 is a possible D gene (5 bases). The CDR3 is made up of 15 amino acids. Trimming stripped 4 bases from V and 0 bases from J, with 12 bases between. Germline V gene sequence: CDR1 MNHNS, CDR2 SASEGT. The chain's CDR3 is CASSALTVMNTEAFF. CDR3 DNA: TGTGCCAGCAGTGCCCTGACAGTCATGAACACTGAAGCTTTCTTT.

In its sample, this clonotype was seen many times. The chain uses TRBV7-3 and TRBJ2-1; D might be TRBD2 (6 bases). Germline V gene sequence: CDR1 SGHTA, CDR2 FQGTGA. The CDR3 has 14 amino acids. V was cut by 6 bases and J by 7 bases, with 16 bases left in between. The CDR3 sequence: CASSGGLGQNEQFF. CDR3 sequence (DNA): TGTGCCAGCAGTGGAGGGCTAGGTCAGAATGAGCAGTTCTTC.

About this clonotype itself: One base away lies a much larger clone, so this may be a sequencing read error. The genes are TRBV3-1 and TRBJ2-1; D not resolved. The J call is in doubt because the DNA end fits TRBJ2-7 better. Germline assignment: CDR1 LGHDT and CDR2 YNNKEL (reference sequence). CDR3 length: 15 residues. The CDR3 loop is CASSQDPVVSNEQYF. The DNA of the CDR3 is TGTGCCAGCAGCCAAGATCCGGTGGTGAGCAATGAGCAGTACTTC.

This clonotype has ten or more counts. V gene TRBV28 combines with J gene TRBJ1-5; D not resolved. The CDR3 contains 15 residues. Germline assignment: CDR1 MDHEN and CDR2 SYDVKM. The V end lost 3 bases, the J end lost 0 bases, and 9 bases lay between the germline ends. CDR3: CASSFLGYSNQPQHF. The CDR3, as DNA: TGTGCCAGCAGTTTTTTGGGATATAGCAATCAGCCCCAGCATTTT.

Only a few counts were recorded for this clonotype. The chain couples TRBV27 to TRBJ2-1; D might be TRBD1 or TRBD2, each matching 6 bases. Trimming removed 3 bases from V and 6 bases from J, with 12 bases in between. CDR3 length: 14 amino acids. CDR1 and CDR2 from the germline V gene are MNHEY and SMNVEV (reference sequence). The CDR3 is CASSLGAGFNEQFF. The CDR3 DNA follows: TGTGCCAGCAGTTTGGGGGCGGGATTCAATGAGCAGTTCTTC.

This clonotype was found many times. The chain recombines TRBV7-2 with TRBJ2-7; weak D call: TRBD2 (5 bases). Germline assignment: CDR1 SGHTA and CDR2 FQGNSA. CDR3 size: 12 residues. Trimming took off 0 bases at V and 6 bases at J, with 6 bases between the two ends. The CDR3 loop is CASSLASGEQYF. In nucleotides, the CDR3 is TGTGCCAGCAGCTTAGCGAGCGGCGAGCAGTACTTC.

This clonotype was observed many times. The chain uses TRBV3-1 and TRBJ1-2; the D is unclear. Between the trimmed V and J ends, which lost 2 bases and 1 base, there was a span of 8 bases. CDR1 LGHDT and CDR2 YNNKEL come from the germline V gene (reference sequence). CDR3 length: 14 residues. CDR3 sequence: CASSQLRNNYGYTF. CDR3 nucleotide sequence: TGTGCCAGCAGCCAACTCAGGAATAACTATGGCTACACCTTC.

The chain employs TRBV6-1 and TRBJ2-3, with TRBD1 as a possible D gene (5 bases). The CDR3 totals 15 residues. V was clipped by 4 bases and J by 0 bases, with 11 bases between them. CDR1 and CDR2 from the germline V gene are MNHNS and SASEGT. CDR3 DNA sequence: TGTGCCAGCAGTGGCGGACAATCTAGCACAGATACGCAGTATTTT. Residues: CASSGGQSSTDTQYF.

This clonotype was recorded only once. The chain employs TRBV6-1 and TRBJ2-2; no firm D call. This CDR3 is built from 11 residues. Germline V CDR1 and CDR2: MNHNS, SASEGT. Trimming cost V 7 bases and J 3 bases, with 3 bases left between them. The chain's CDR3 is CASMDTGELFF. The CDR3 DNA follows: TGTGCCAGCATGGACACCGGGGAGCTGTTTTTT.

A note on this clonotype: A clone one base away is much larger, so this may be a read error. This sequence joins TRBV11-2 and TRBJ1-1; perhaps TRBD1 as D (5 bases). This CDR3 comprises 15 residues. The germline V gene encodes CDR1 SGHAT and CDR2 FQNNGV. The CDR3, as DNA: TGCGCCAGCAGCCAACCGGGACGGATGGACACTGAAGCTTTCTTT. Its translation is CASSQPGRMDTEAFF.

This clonotype was picked up a small number of times. V gene TRBV7-3 combines with J gene TRBJ2-1; 8 bases are shared with TRBD2. J lost 5 bases, V lost 5 bases, and 17 bases had no gene match. The V gene's germline CDR1 is SGHTA and CDR2 FQGTGA. The length of the CDR3 is 18 residues. The CDR3 bases are TGTGCCAGCAGCAAACGCTCCCTTCGGGAGGGGGGTGACAATGAGCAGTTCTTC. Residues: CASSKRSLREGGDNEQFF.

This clonotype has a handful of counts. The chain recombines TRBV27 with TRBJ2-7; 7 bases are shared with TRBD1. The V and J ends lost 4 bases and 2 bases, in that order; junction bases with no gene match: 8. The V gene's germline CDR1 is MNHEY and CDR2 SMNVEV (reference sequence). The CDR3 sequence is 15 residues long. CDR3 coding DNA: TGTGCCAGCAGTTCCGACCGGGACAGTCCCTACGAGCAGTACTTC. Protein sequence: CASSSDRDSPYEQYF.

This clonotype was counted at least ten times. This chain uses TRBV20-1 with TRBJ2-1; 9 bases are shared with TRBD1. CDR3 size: 15 residues. Per the germline V gene, CDR1 is DFQATT and CDR2 is SNEGSKA (reference sequence). The V and J ends lost 2 bases and 1 base, in that order; junction bases with no gene match: 3. The CDR3 is CSARWGQGSYNEQFF. CDR3 DNA: TGCAGTGCTAGATGGGGACAGGGTTCCTACAATGAGCAGTTCTTC.

This clonotype was detected ten times or more. The chain has TRBV29-1 and TRBJ2-1; 13 nucleotides agree with TRBD2. With 4 bases clipped from V and 8 bases from J, the junction kept 5 bases outside the gene matches. In germline, CDR1 is SQVTM, CDR2 ANQGSEA. The CDR3 covers 14 residues. The CDR3, as DNA: TGCAGCGTTGGCGGACTAGCGGGAGTCTATGAGCAGTTCTTC. This sequence encodes CSVGGLAGVYEQFF.

Turning to this clonotype: A read error may produce the germline difference seen at one junction end. V is TRBV27 and J is TRBJ2-5; D perhaps matches TRBD1 (6 bases). Germline V gives CDR1 MNHEY, CDR2 SMNVEV (reference sequence). The CDR3 loop spans 16 amino acids. CDR3 residues: CAGSLSPWTETETQYF. The CDR3, as DNA: TGTGCCGGCAGTTTATCACCCTGGACAGAGACAGAGACCCAGTACTTC.

Of note for this clonotype: A read error may account for a junction end that differs from germline. The chain recombines TRBV6-1 with TRBJ2-2, with 12 bases that match TRBD2. Germline values: CDR1 MNHNS, CDR2 SASEGT. CDR3 length equals 16 residues. CDR3 bases: TGTGCCAGCAGTCGACTAGCGGGAGTTGACACCGGGGAGCCGTTTTTT. It encodes CASSRLAGVDTGEPFF.

The J gene is TRBJ1-6, the V gene TRBV5-1; D gene ambiguous. Trimming took 0 bases from V and 10 from J, leaving 17 bases between them. Germline CDR1 SGHRS, CDR2 YFSETQ. The CDR3 is made up of 16 amino acids. The CDR3 protein is CASSLAMRRMGSPLHF. In nucleotides, the CDR3 is TGCGCCAGCAGCTTGGCCATGAGGCGTATGGGGTCACCCCTCCACTTT.

This clonotype was seen a handful of times. The genes are TRBV20-1 and TRBJ2-7; D is ambiguous. Germline V gives CDR1 DFQATT, CDR2 SNEGSKA (reference sequence). V lost 1 base and J lost 0, with 13 bases in between. The CDR3 spans 15 residues. CDR3 amino acids: CSARAERSSSYEQYF. The CDR3 nucleotides are TGCAGTGCTAGAGCGGAGCGATCGAGCTCCTACGAGCAGTACTTC.

This clonotype was found many times. This chain connects TRBV11-3 to TRBJ1-5; no clear D. Per germline, CDR1 SGHNT and CDR2 YENEEA. The CDR3 consists of 12 residues. The germline V and J ends were trimmed by 5 bases and 7 bases, with 9 bases remaining between them. The CDR3 DNA follows: TGTGCCAGCAGCCAGAGAGTCCAGCCCCAGCATTTT. The encoded protein is CASSQRVQPQHF.

This clonotype was observed a few times. This rearrangement joins TRBV5-8 to TRBJ2-5; perhaps TRBD2 as D (7 bases). V was cut by 0 bases and J by 4 bases, with 16 bases left in between. The germline gives CDR1 SGHTS, CDR2 YDEGEE. The CDR3 loop spans 16 amino acids. This CDR3 reads CASSLAGGQSGETQYF. CDR3 DNA sequence: TGTGCCAGCAGCTTGGCGGGAGGACAGAGTGGAGAGACCCAGTACTTC.

Ten or more counts support this clonotype. V and J are TRBV7-2 and TRBJ2-1; the D is unclear. From germline, CDR1 is SGHTA and CDR2 FQGNSA. This CDR3 contains 16 residues. The V gene lost 3 bases and the J gene lost 3 bases, with 15 bases spanning the gap. The CDR3 coding sequence is TGTGCCAGCAGCTTTAATACGCGGAGCAGCTACAATGAGCAGTTCTTC. Protein product: CASSFNTRSSYNEQFF.

V gene TRBV9 combines with J gene TRBJ2-5, with unresolved D. V was clipped by 2 bases and J by 5 bases, with 10 bases between them. CDR1 is SGDLS and CDR2 is YYNGEE in the germline V gene. The CDR3 runs 13 residues. The CDR3 sequence: CASSVSGAETQYF. CDR3 bases: TGTGCCAGCAGCGTTTCTGGAGCGGAGACCCAGTACTTC.

The table lists this clonotype with many counts. This chain links TRBV28 with TRBJ2-7; D perhaps matches TRBD2 (6 bases). CDR1 is MDHEN and CDR2 is SYDVKM in the germline V gene. V was pared by 3 bases and J by 0 bases, with 9 bases between. CDR3 length equals 14 residues. CDR3 amino acids: CASSFHGSSYEQYF. CDR3 bases: TGTGCCAGCAGTTTTCACGGGAGCTCCTACGAGCAGTACTTC.

The V call is TRBV28, the J call TRBJ2-1, with D unresolved. Trimming shortened V by 3 bases and J by 8 bases, and 23 bases separated the two germline ends. The CDR3 has 17 residues. The germline V gene encodes CDR1 MDHEN and CDR2 SYDVKM. The CDR3 sequence is CASSLELRFQTVDEQFF. The CDR3 nucleotides are TGTGCCAGCAGTTTGGAACTGAGGTTCCAGACGGTGGATGAGCAGTTCTTC.

This sequence joins TRBV7-6 and TRBJ1-1, with D perhaps TRBD1 (6 bases). V lost 5 bases, J lost 1 base, and 14 bases lay in between. The CDR3 is 15 residues long. Germline values: CDR1 SGHVS, CDR2 FNYEAQ. CDR3 bases: TGTGCCAGCAGCGTAGGGGGTTTTGAGAACACTGAAGCTTTCTTT. It specifies CASSVGGFENTEAFF.

Regarding this clonotype: A clone one base away is much larger, so this may be a read error. This rearrangement joins TRBV12-3 or TRBV12-4 to TRBJ1-1, with 7 bases fitting TRBD1. The CDR3 sequence is 15 residues long. V shed 5 bases, J shed 4 bases, and the junction held 10 bases outside the gene matches. The CDR3 nucleotides read TGTGCCAGCAGTCCGAAGACAGGGACGGTCACTGAAGCTTTCTTT. It yields the protein CASSPKTGTVTEAFF.

In this sample, this clonotype turned up many times. V and J are TRBV28 and TRBJ1-5, with TRBD1 matching 7 bases. The V and J ends lost 5 bases and 5 bases, in that order; junction bases with no gene match: 9. There are 15 residues in the CDR3. Looked up from germline, CDR1 is MDHEN and CDR2 is SYDVKM. CDR3 protein: CASSPQGGTYQPQHF. DNA of the CDR3: TGTGCCAGCAGTCCGCAGGGGGGGACCTATCAGCCCCAGCATTTT.

This clonotype was detected a few times. The chain carries TRBV27 and TRBJ2-4; D is tentatively TRBD1 or TRBD2 (5 bases each). Between the trimmed V and J ends, which lost 4 bases and 6 bases, there was a span of 19 bases. The CDR3 has 16 amino acids. Germline loops: CDR1 MNHEY, CDR2 SMNVEV (reference sequence). Here the CDR3 reads CASSSYGDPYGNIQYF. CDR3 in DNA: TGTGCCAGCAGTTCATACGGGGACCCCTATGGAAACATTCAGTACTTC.